The 31 T cell receptor beta chains reported below all come from one sample, sequenced in a study of long-term antiretroviral therapy in people with HIV. immunoSEQ v3.0 was run at survey level. TCRdb's copy holds only in-frame clones and misses some; the assay was immunoSEQ multiplex PCR. The repertoire holds roughly 29,000 clones, with 95% as singletons. The specimen comprised unsorted PBMCs, sampled 5.3 years after starting antiretroviral therapy. These receptors were taken from a man in his thirties or forties with HIV.

The chain employs TRBV19 and TRBJ2-5, with 7 bases fitting TRBD1. Losses at the gene ends were 8 bases for V and 5 bases for J; bases not matched to a gene: 14. CDR3 length: 15 amino acids. The V gene's germline CDR1 is LNHDA and CDR2 SQIVND (reference sequence). Here the CDR3 reads CASRLQGYVAETQYF. The CDR3 DNA is TGTGCCAGTCGCTTACAGGGGTACGTGGCGGAGACCCAGTACTTC.

The V gene is TRBV9, the J gene TRBJ1-6, with TRBD1 matching over 7 bases. Per the germline V gene, CDR1 is SGDLS and CDR2 is YYNGEE. Trimming cost V 5 bases and J 2 bases; bases outside gene matches: 7. The CDR3 runs to 16 residues. CDR3 region: CASSETGFPYNSPLHF. CDR3 DNA sequence: TGTGCCAGCAGTGAGACAGGGTTCCCCTATAATTCACCCCTCCACTTT.

This rearrangement joins TRBV13 to TRBJ1-6; D ambiguous. Germline assignment: CDR1 PRHDT and CDR2 FYEKMQ (reference sequence). CDR3 length equals 15 residues. Trimming shortened V by 5 bases and J by 3 bases, and 11 bases separated the two germline ends. CDR3 bases: TGTGCCAGCAGCGGGAGACGGTTCTATAATTCACCCCTCCACTTT. Protein product: CASSGRRFYNSPLHF.

This sequence joins TRBV6-6 and TRBJ2-7, with 8 bases matching TRBD1. The V gene's germline CDR1 is MNHNY and CDR2 SVGAGI (reference sequence). The CDR3 loop spans 15 amino acids. Trimming cost V 4 bases and J 4 bases; bases outside gene matches: 9. CDR3: CASSSGTGIRYEQYF. DNA for the CDR3: TGTGCCAGCAGTTCCGGGACAGGTATCCGTTACGAGCAGTACTTC.

The chain links TRBV10-3 to TRBJ1-1, with no clear D. This CDR3 contains 13 residues. The germline V gene encodes CDR1 ENHRY and CDR2 SYGVKD. With 0 bases removed from V and 6 bases from J, the gap between germline ends came to 8 bases. The CDR3 region is CAISESVTAEAFF. For the CDR3, the DNA is TGTGCCATCAGTGAGTCAGTAACCGCTGAAGCTTTCTTT.

The rearrangement joins TRBV9 to TRBJ1-2, with D unresolved. CDR3 length equals 13 residues. The germline V gene has CDR1 SGDLS and CDR2 YYNGEE. Trimming removed 4 bases from V and 0 bases from J, with 7 bases in between. The CDR3 protein is CASSPRSNYGYTF. CDR3 coding DNA: TGTGCCAGCAGCCCCCGTTCTAACTATGGCTACACCTTC. The whole variable domain, filled in from reference TRBV9 and TRBJ1-2, reads DSGVTQTPKHLITATGQRVTLRCSPRSGDLSVYWYQQSLDQGLQFLIQYYNGEERAKGNILERFSAQQFPDLHSELNLSSLELGDSALYFCASSPRSNYGYTFGSGTRLTVV.

The chain is built from TRBV4-1 and TRBJ1-2, with D possibly TRBD1 on 6 matching bases. Trimming cost V 0 bases and J 3 bases, with 14 bases left between them. CDR1 is MGHRA and CDR2 is YSYEKL in the germline V gene. This CDR3 is 16 amino acids long. The DNA for the CDR3 is TGCGCCAGCAGCCAAGAAGGGGGGGTTCCCTACTATGGCTACACCTTC. It encodes CASSQEGGVPYYGYTF.

The chain recombines TRBV27 with TRBJ2-5; 9 nucleotides line up with TRBD1. V lost 0 bases to trimming and J lost 5 bases; unmatched junction nucleotides: 10. Germline-derived CDR1 and CDR2 are MNHEY and SMNVEV (reference sequence). The CDR3 runs to 17 residues. DNA for the CDR3: TGTGCCAGCAGTTTATCTATCCTGGACAGGGGAGGGGAGACCCAGTACTTC. Translated, it gives CASSLSILDRGGETQYF.

This chain connects TRBV14 to TRBJ1-6, with no clear D. CDR3 size: 14 residues. Trimming cost V 7 bases and J 0 bases, with 7 bases left between them. Germline V CDR1 and CDR2: SGHDN, FVKESK. The CDR3 reads CASTPSSYNSPLHF. CDR3 DNA sequence: TGTGCCAGCACCCCGAGCTCCTATAATTCACCCCTCCACTTT.

V usage is TRBV7-9 and J usage is TRBJ2-3; no reliable D call. The CDR3 is 14 residues long. The V gene lost 4 bases and the J gene lost 0 bases, with 8 bases spanning the gap. Per the germline V gene, CDR1 is SEHNR and CDR2 is FQNEAQ (reference sequence). The CDR3 here is CASSSSSSTDTQYF. The CDR3 DNA sequence: TGTGCCAGCAGCTCCAGTTCTAGCACAGATACGCAGTATTTT.

The table lists this clone with a count of one. This chain links TRBV19 with TRBJ2-4; D is undetermined. The CDR3 loop spans 14 amino acids. Between the trimmed V and J ends, which lost 7 bases and 2 bases, there was a span of 12 bases. From germline, CDR1 is LNHDA and CDR2 SQIVND (reference sequence). The CDR3 spells CASTRGLTKNIQYF. The DNA for the CDR3 is TGTGCCAGTACGCGCGGCTTGACCAAAAACATTCAGTACTTC.

The chain links TRBV7-2 to TRBJ1-1; 7 positions match TRBD1. After removal of 5 bases from V and 10 bases from J, the junction contained 10 bases not matched to a gene. Germline lookup yields CDR1 SGHTA and CDR2 FQGNSA. There are 13 residues in the CDR3. CDR3 amino acids: CASSANRGFRAFF. DNA for the CDR3: TGTGCCAGCAGCGCCAACAGGGGATTTAGAGCTTTCTTT.

The chain combines TRBV4-1 with TRBJ1-5; D remains unclear. Germline V lookup: CDR1 MGHRA, CDR2 YSYEKL. V lost 4 bases to trimming and J lost 1 base, with 14 bases between them. This CDR3 comprises 16 residues. Written as DNA, the CDR3 is TGCGCCAGCAGCCTTCTTAGGGATCCGAGCAATCAGCCCCAGCATTTT. It specifies CASSLLRDPSNQPQHF.

V and J are TRBV28 and TRBJ1-5; D gene unclear. This CDR3 region has 15 residues. In germline, CDR1 is MDHEN, CDR2 SYDVKM. V was shortened by 7 bases and J by 3 bases, with 16 bases between the two germline ends. CDR3 bases: TGTGCCAGCAATTTTAATGGAGGGATCAATCAGCCCCAGCATTTT. It translates to CASNFNGGINQPQHF.

This clone came up once. This chain uses TRBV6-4 with TRBJ2-1; 7 positions match TRBD1. V was pared by 10 bases and J by 1 base, with 7 bases of the junction left unmatched. The CDR3 spans 14 residues. Germline V lookup: CDR1 MRHNA, CDR2 SNTAGT. This chain's CDR3 is CATPGTESYNEQFF. The CDR3 DNA reads as TGTGCCACCCCGGGGACAGAATCCTACAATGAGCAGTTCTTC.

This chain links TRBV7-3 with TRBJ1-2, with D perhaps matching TRBD1 (5 bases). The V gene's germline CDR1 is SGHTA and CDR2 FQGTGA. V lost 5 bases and J lost 5, with 12 bases in between. This CDR3 comprises 13 residues. DNA of the CDR3: TGTGCCAGCAGCGCGTGGGGGGGGTATGGCTACACCTTC. It yields the protein CASSAWGGYGYTF.

The gene calls are TRBV6-4 and TRBJ1-4; TRBD1 agrees at 8 bases. With V trimmed by 5 bases and J by 5 bases, 10 bases remained unmatched. Germline V gene sequence: CDR1 MRHNA, CDR2 SNTAGT. The CDR3 totals 16 residues. The CDR3 nucleotides are TGTGCCAGCAGTCCCCCCCCCGGACAGGGAAATGAAAAACTGTTTTTT. Its translation is CASSPPPGQGNEKLFF.

The chain carries TRBV5-8 and TRBJ2-7; D ambiguous. Germline lookup yields CDR1 SGHTS and CDR2 YDEGEE. V was trimmed by 0 bases and J by 7 bases, leaving 14 bases between them. This CDR3 spans 14 amino acids. The chain's CDR3 is CASSLGEGLWEQYF. The CDR3 DNA sequence: TGTGCCAGCAGCTTGGGCGAAGGGCTTTGGGAGCAGTACTTC.

The table lists this clone with a count of one. V is TRBV13 and J is TRBJ2-7; no firm D call. The V gene lost 5 bases and the J gene lost 7 bases, with 9 bases spanning the gap. Germline assignment: CDR1 PRHDT and CDR2 FYEKMQ (reference sequence). The CDR3 is 11 residues long. The chain's CDR3 is CASSTGGEQYF. CDR3 bases: TGTGCCAGCAGCACCGGTGGAGAGCAGTACTTC.

J is TRBJ1-4 and V is TRBV19, with TRBD1 matching 8 bases. The CDR3 length is 16 residues. CDR1 and CDR2 from the germline V gene are LNHDA and SQIVND (reference sequence). Trimming took 6 bases from V and 7 from J; bases not matched to a gene: 13. CDR3 sequence: CASSEDRQGIREKLFF. In DNA, the CDR3 is TGTGCCAGTAGCGAGGACCGACAGGGGATCCGTGAAAAACTGTTTTTT.

This rearrangement joins TRBV6-5 to TRBJ2-3, with 10 bases lining up with TRBD2. The V segment lost 5 bases and the J segment 6 bases; nucleotides outside the gene matches: 5. There are 14 residues in the CDR3. Germline CDR1 and CDR2: MNHEY and SVGAGI. The CDR3 region is CASSTLAGVDTQYF. DNA for the CDR3: TGTGCCAGCAGTACCCTAGCGGGAGTTGATACGCAGTATTTT.

This chain links TRBV5-1 with TRBJ1-1, with 7 bases matching TRBD1. Germline CDR1 SGHRS, CDR2 YFSETQ. The CDR3 length is 15 residues. J was trimmed by 0 bases and V by 5 bases; bases with no gene match: 7. CDR3: CASRARDRLNTEAFF. The CDR3 nucleotides read TGCGCCAGCAGAGCCCGGGACAGATTGAACACTGAAGCTTTCTTT.

The chain links TRBV29-1 to TRBJ2-1; TRBD1 aligns across 11 bases. The CDR3 length is 19 residues. Germline lookup yields CDR1 SQVTM and CDR2 ANQGSEA. With 3 bases clipped from V and 5 bases from J, the junction kept 18 bases outside the gene matches. CDR3 amino acids: CSVEGTWTGGLAGNNEQFF. As DNA, the CDR3 is TGCAGCGTTGAGGGGACCTGGACAGGGGGCCTAGCGGGTAACAATGAGCAGTTCTTC.

The rearrangement joins TRBV7-9 to TRBJ1-6, with 8 bases aligning to TRBD1. Losses at the gene ends were 9 bases for V and 0 bases for J; bases not matched to a gene: 7. The CDR3 loop spans 16 amino acids. Germline CDR1 and CDR2: SEHNR and FQNEAQ (reference sequence). The CDR3 is CASKRTGSSYNSPLHF. As DNA, the CDR3 is TGTGCCAGTAAAAGGACAGGGAGCTCCTATAATTCACCCCTCCACTTT.

The chain carries TRBV18 and TRBJ2-7; D perhaps matches TRBD1 (5 bases). This CDR3 comprises 13 residues. Germline V lookup: CDR1 KGHSH, CDR2 LQKENI. Trimming stripped 2 bases from V and 12 bases from J, with 17 bases between. The CDR3 region is CASSPAWGNSPYF. The CDR3 DNA follows: TGTGCCAGCTCACCAGCCTGGGGCAACTCACCGTACTTC.

The chain employs TRBV29-1 and TRBJ1-2; D perhaps matches TRBD1 (5 bases). Germline loops: CDR1 SQVTM, CDR2 ANQGSEA. CDR3 length: 12 residues. Trimming removed 6 bases from V and 8 bases from J, with 16 bases in between. The CDR3, as DNA: TGCAGCGTCCTAGGGGCGGCGCAAGGCTACACCTTC. It codes for CSVLGAAQGYTF. The whole variable domain, filled in from reference TRBV29-1 and TRBJ1-2, reads SAVISQKPSRDICQRGTSLTIQCQVDSQVTMMFWYRQQPGQSLTLIATANQGSEATYESGFVIDKFPISRPNLTFSTLTVSNMSPEDSSIYLCSVLGAAQGYTFGSGTRLTVV.

This clone was seen a handful of times. The V gene is TRBV5-4, the J gene TRBJ1-1; D not resolved. Germline values: CDR1 SGHNT, CDR2 YYREEE (reference sequence). The CDR3 is made up of 15 amino acids. With 0 bases removed from V and 3 bases from J, the gap between germline ends came to 12 bases. In DNA form, the CDR3 reads TGTGCCAGCAGCTTGGTAATGGGTTTGGACACTGAAGCTTTCTTT. It is translated as CASSLVMGLDTEAFF.

The chain employs TRBV7-9 and TRBJ1-2; D unresolved. The germline V gene encodes CDR1 SEHNR and CDR2 FQNEAQ (reference sequence). The CDR3 sequence is 18 residues long. The V end lost 4 bases, the J end lost 5 bases, and 26 bases lay between the germline ends. The chain's CDR3 is CASSSIKSPLGRPYGYTF. For the CDR3, the DNA is TGTGCCAGCAGCTCCATAAAATCCCCCCTAGGCCGACCGTATGGCTACACCTTC.

The chain links TRBV4-2 to TRBJ1-2, with 9 bases aligning to TRBD1. The germline CDR1 and CDR2 sequences are LGHNA and YNFKEQ. V was clipped by 4 bases and J by 3 bases; unmatched bases: 6. The CDR3 length is 15 residues. CDR3 sequence reads: CASSRTGGADYGYTF. The DNA of the CDR3 is TGTGCCAGCAGCCGAACAGGGGGCGCAGACTATGGCTACACCTTC.

This chain's CDR3 is CASSAGQGHSETQYF. The CDR3 DNA reads as TGTGCCAGCAGCGCGGGACAGGGACATTCAGAGACCCAGTACTTC. The J gene is TRBJ2-5, the V gene TRBV7-8; 9 bases are a match to TRBD1. The germline V gene has CDR1 SGHVS and CDR2 FQNEAQ. V was pared by 5 bases and J by 4 bases, with 8 bases of the junction left unmatched. The CDR3 is 15 residues long.

The V and J genes are TRBV27 and TRBJ1-2; a possible D gene is TRBD1 (5 bases). V was clipped by 6 bases and J by 4 bases, with 15 bases between them. CDR3 length: 14 residues. CDR1 and CDR2 (germline): MNHEY, SMNVEV (reference sequence). The CDR3 DNA reads as TGTGCCAGCAGGCCGCGGCCAGGGACCTATGGCTACACCTTC. Translating gives CASRPRPGTYGYTF.